This passage covers 29 T cell receptor beta chains from one sample sequenced in a study of blood T cell repertoires in COVID-19. Repertoires were generated with immunoSEQ multiplex PCR, while TCRdb's copy carries only in-frame clones and drops some. This table holds over 200,000 clones, 75% to 90% found once. Sample: peripheral blood. The origin of the receptors is a human donor in a cohort sampled during active COVID-19.

This chain joins TRBV5-4 and TRBJ1-1, with no clear D. Trimming stripped 5 bases from V and 2 bases from J, with 10 bases between. This CDR3 region has 13 residues. From germline, CDR1 is SGHNT and CDR2 YYREEE (reference sequence). This chain's CDR3 is CASSDTPNTEAFF. DNA for the CDR3: TGTGCCAGCAGTGACACACCTAACACTGAAGCTTTCTTT.

The V and J genes are TRBV27 and TRBJ1-2; 11 bases fit TRBD1. With 2 bases clipped from V and 6 bases from J, the junction kept 2 bases outside the gene matches. The CDR3 sequence is 14 residues long. Germline V gene data show CDR1 as MNHEY and CDR2 as SMNVEV (reference sequence). The CDR3: CASSLRGQGDGYTF. CDR3 nucleotides: TGTGCCAGCAGTTTACGGGGACAGGGGGATGGCTACACCTTC.

The chain links TRBV18 to TRBJ2-7; TRBD2 agrees at 13 bases. Germline CDR1 is KGHSH and CDR2 is LQKENI. The CDR3 contains 22 residues. V trimming: 1 base; J trimming: 4 bases; junction bases outside the gene matches: 22. CDR3: CASSPLATRQGAGTSGKYEQYF. The CDR3 region has the DNA TGTGCCAGCTCACCACTGGCTACGCGACAGGGGGCCGGGACTAGCGGGAAATACGAGCAGTACTTC.

CDR3 loop: CASSLVGSAGRQGQSYEQYF. The CDR3 DNA is TGTGCCAGCAGCTTAGTAGGAAGTGCGGGAAGACAGGGCCAGTCCTACGAGCAGTACTTC. The gene calls are TRBV7-8 and TRBJ2-7; D is possibly TRBD1 (7 bases). Trimming took off 1 base at V and 1 base at J, with 26 bases between the two ends. The CDR3 length is 20 residues. Germline V gene sequence: CDR1 SGHVS, CDR2 FQNEAQ.

The rearrangement joins TRBV25-1 to TRBJ2-7; 8 positions agree with TRBD2. The germline V gene has CDR1 MGHDK and CDR2 SYGVNS. J was trimmed by 6 bases and V by 7 bases; bases with no gene match: 5. This CDR3 is 12 amino acids long. The DNA of the CDR3 is TGTGCCAGCATGATGGCGGGAGGCGAGCAGTACTTC. Amino acids: CASMMAGGEQYF.

V is TRBV6-2 or TRBV6-3 and J is TRBJ1-1, with D perhaps matching TRBD1 (5 bases). Looked up from germline, CDR1 is MNHEY and CDR2 is SVGEGT. The length of the CDR3 is 14 residues. Trimming removed 6 bases at V and 0 bases at J, with 11 bases between. The CDR3 nucleotides are TGTGCCAGCAGCCTAACAGGCTTGAACACTGAAGCTTTCTTT. Amino acids: CASSLTGLNTEAFF.

The rearrangement uses TRBV10-3 and TRBJ1-2, with D perhaps matching TRBD1 (5 bases). The CDR3 runs 16 residues. V lost 3 bases to trimming and J lost 14 bases, with 28 bases between them. Germline loops: CDR1 ENHRY, CDR2 SYGVKD. The DNA for the CDR3 is TGTGCCATCAGTGATATCCGGCTCGGCATGGTAAGGCAGGGTACCTTC. Translated: CAISDIRLGMVRQGTF.

J is TRBJ1-3 and V is TRBV9; D ambiguous. The CDR3 consists of 13 residues. V lost 3 bases and J lost 8, with 12 bases in between. CDR1 is SGDLS, CDR2 YYNGEE, per germline. CDR3 in amino acids: CASSAYFGDTIYF. For the CDR3, the DNA is TGTGCCAGCAGCGCTTATTTCGGGGACACCATATATTTT.

The chain joins TRBV19 to TRBJ2-1, with 7 bases aligning to TRBD1. After removal of 4 bases from V and 5 bases from J, the junction contained 8 bases not matched to a gene. The length of the CDR3 is 15 residues. Looked up from germline, CDR1 is LNHDA and CDR2 is SQIVND (reference sequence). CDR3 protein: CASSNYRGPNNEQFF. The DNA for the CDR3 is TGTGCCAGTAGTAACTACAGGGGTCCTAACAATGAGCAGTTCTTC. Combining the CDR3 with reference TRBV19 and TRBJ2-1 gives the whole variable domain DGGITQSPKYLFRKEGQNVTLSCEQNLNHDAMYWYRQDPGQGLRLIYYSQIVNDFQKGDIAEGYSVSREKKESFPLTVTSAQKNPTAFYLCASSNYRGPNNEQFFGPGTRLTVL.

The rearrangement joins TRBV7-3 to TRBJ1-5, with D possibly TRBD1 on 5 matching bases. The CDR3 contains 13 residues. CDR1 is SGHTA and CDR2 is FQGTGA in the germline V gene. The V and J ends lost 5 bases and 3 bases respectively, with 8 bases between them. CDR3 sequence: CASSLGANQPQHF. The CDR3 DNA sequence: TGTGCCAGCAGCCTAGGGGCCAATCAGCCCCAGCATTTT.

The chain combines TRBV27 with TRBJ1-4, with D unclear. The germline CDR1 and CDR2 sequences are MNHEY and SMNVEV (reference sequence). This CDR3 is built from 15 residues. V lost 2 bases, J lost 8 bases, and 15 bases lay in between. The CDR3 DNA follows: TGTGCCAGCAGTTTAAGAACCAGAGGGTACGAAAAACTGTTTTTT. Encoded protein: CASSLRTRGYEKLFF.

The chain joins TRBV27 to TRBJ2-3; possibly TRBD2 for D (7 bases). The germline CDR1 and CDR2 sequences are MNHEY and SMNVEV (reference sequence). There are 14 residues in the CDR3. Trimming stripped 7 bases from V and 8 bases from J, with 19 bases between. CDR3 bases: TGTGCCAGCACCCAAGGGGGGGCGCAAGGTACGCAGTATTTT. Translating it yields CASTQGGAQGTQYF.

V is TRBV28 and J is TRBJ1-1; 9 nucleotides agree with TRBD1. There are 17 residues in the CDR3. Germline V gene data show CDR1 as MDHEN and CDR2 as SYDVKM. The V gene end was trimmed by 2 bases and the J gene end by 0 bases; junction bases not matched to a gene: 7. CDR3 in DNA: TGTGCCAGCAGTTTACGGACAGGGGAATACGTGAACACTGAAGCTTTCTTT. This codes for CASSLRTGEYVNTEAFF. The variable domain in full, completed from reference TRBV28 and TRBJ1-1, reads DVKVTQSSRYLVKRTGEKVFLECVQDMDHENMFWYRQDPGLGLRLIYFSYDVKMKEKGDIPEGYSVSREKKERFSLILESASTNQTSMYLCASSLRTGEYVNTEAFFGQGTRLTVV.

This rearrangement joins TRBV9 to TRBJ2-1, with 13 bases lining up with TRBD2. The germline V gene encodes CDR1 SGDLS and CDR2 YYNGEE. CDR3 size: 20 residues. V shed 4 bases, J shed 1 base, and the junction held 14 bases outside the gene matches. CDR3 DNA: TGTGCCAGCAGCCCCACGGGACTAGCGGGAACGGTTAGGTCCTACAATGAGCAGTTCTTC. This encodes CASSPTGLAGTVRSYNEQFF.

The genes are TRBV24-1 and TRBJ2-3; weak D call: TRBD1 (6 bases). Trimming shortened V by 3 bases and J by 1 base, and 13 bases separated the two germline ends. Per the germline V gene, CDR1 is KGHDR and CDR2 is SFDVKD. The CDR3 sequence is 16 residues long. The CDR3 bases are TGTGCCACCAGTGATACAGGGCGAACCCGCACAGATACGCAGTATTTT. Protein product: CATSDTGRTRTDTQYF.

The chain has TRBV7-9 and TRBJ2-1; no firm D call. V was clipped by 1 base and J by 3 bases, with 7 bases between them. Germline loops: CDR1 SEHNR, CDR2 FQNEAQ (reference sequence). The CDR3 has 14 residues. The CDR3 sequence is CASSLGQFYNEQFF. The CDR3 coding sequence is TGTGCCAGCAGCTTAGGCCAGTTCTACAATGAGCAGTTCTTC.

This chain links TRBV7-2 with TRBJ2-7; 13 bases fit TRBD2. V was clipped by 5 bases and J by 3 bases; unmatched bases: 7. Per germline, CDR1 SGHTA and CDR2 FQGNSA. This CDR3 has 16 residues. The chain's CDR3 is CASSVRTSGSIYEQYF. Written as DNA, the CDR3 is TGTGCCAGCAGCGTACGGACTAGCGGGAGTATCTACGAGCAGTACTTC.

The J gene is TRBJ2-1, the V gene TRBV19, with 12 bases aligning to TRBD2. V lost 5 bases and J lost 5; bases outside the gene matches: 7. Looked up from germline, CDR1 is LNHDA and CDR2 is SQIVND (reference sequence). The CDR3 totals 16 residues. The CDR3 here is CASSHRTSGANNEQFF. CDR3 nucleotides: TGTGCCAGTAGTCACCGGACTAGCGGGGCTAACAATGAGCAGTTCTTC.

This chain joins TRBV6-5 and TRBJ1-2, with TRBD1 as a possible D gene (6 bases). Germline values: CDR1 MNHEY, CDR2 SVGAGI. The ends were cut back, 7 bases at V and 2 bases at J, with 8 bases in the middle. The CDR3 covers 12 residues. The CDR3 protein is CASKTGNYGYTF. Written as DNA, the CDR3 is TGTGCCAGCAAAACAGGGAACTATGGCTACACCTTC.

The chain uses TRBV5-4 and TRBJ2-7; the match to TRBD1 covers 7 bases. Germline CDR1 SGHNT, CDR2 YYREEE (reference sequence). There are 19 residues in the CDR3. The junction had 23 bases not matched to a gene; V was cut back by 4 bases and J by 4 bases. The CDR3 nucleotides are TGTGCCAGCAGCCCGCGAAACCCCAATGCAGGGGGAGCTGGATACGAGCAGTACTTC. Its translation: CASSPRNPNAGGAGYEQYF.

V and J are TRBV6-6 and TRBJ2-7; D is unresolved. Deletions cut 2 bases from V and 1 base from J, with 9 bases between. This CDR3 contains 14 residues. CDR1 is MNHNY and CDR2 is SVGAGI in the germline V gene (reference sequence). CDR3 amino acids: CASSYQTTSYEQYF. DNA of the CDR3: TGTGCCAGCAGTTACCAGACAACTTCCTACGAGCAGTACTTC.

This clone was found once. Other DNA sequences in the same sample also yield this CDR3. Here the CDR3 reads CASSFGTGGYEQYF. CDR3 sequence (DNA): TGTGCCAGCAGTTTTGGGACAGGGGGCTACGAGCAGTACTTC. The V call is TRBV27, the J call TRBJ2-7, with TRBD1 identical over 11 bases. The CDR3 sequence is 14 residues long. The germline gives CDR1 MNHEY, CDR2 SMNVEV (reference sequence). V was clipped by 3 bases and J by 3 bases; unmatched bases: 1.

V usage is TRBV24-1 and J usage is TRBJ2-1, with 14 nucleotides matching TRBD2. V dropped 1 base and J dropped 8; count of bases not matched to a gene: 3. This CDR3 spans 16 amino acids. Germline V lookup: CDR1 KGHDR, CDR2 SFDVKD. The CDR3 region is CATSDFGTSGRHEQFF. The CDR3, as DNA: TGTGCCACCAGTGATTTTGGGACTAGCGGGAGACATGAGCAGTTCTTC.

A word on this clone: Other nucleotide sequences from this sample produce the same CDR3. V and J are TRBV28 and TRBJ1-2; D might be TRBD1 (5 bases). This CDR3 contains 13 residues. Germline V CDR1 and CDR2: MDHEN, SYDVKM. Trimming took off 6 bases at V and 0 bases at J, with 8 bases between the two ends. The CDR3 region is CASRTTANYGYTF. The CDR3 DNA sequence: TGTGCCAGCAGAACGACAGCTAACTATGGCTACACCTTC.

This clone has just a few counts. The chain combines TRBV29-1 with TRBJ1-2; 9 nucleotides match TRBD1. Germline CDR1 SQVTM, CDR2 ANQGSEA. The CDR3 extends over 13 amino acids. V lost 3 bases, J lost 7 bases, and 6 bases stayed unmatched. The CDR3 spells CSVEGQGNGGYTF. CDR3 sequence (DNA): TGCAGCGTTGAGGGACAGGGTAATGGTGGCTACACCTTC.

The chain couples TRBV9 to TRBJ2-7; 7 bases align to TRBD2. This CDR3 has 13 residues. Germline-derived CDR1 and CDR2 are SGDLS and YYNGEE. With V trimmed by 4 bases and J by 6 bases, 7 bases remained unmatched. Here the CDR3 reads CASSPGTMGEQYF. CDR3 in DNA: TGTGCCAGCAGCCCCGGGACTATGGGCGAGCAGTACTTC.

The J gene is TRBJ2-1, the V gene TRBV7-2, with TRBD2 identical over 10 bases. Trimming cost V 3 bases and J 12 bases; bases outside gene matches: 5. The CDR3 spans 13 residues. CDR1 and CDR2 (germline): SGHTA, FQGNSA. CDR3 sequence reads: CASSFAAGGRQFF. CDR3 nucleotides: TGTGCCAGCAGCTTCGCAGCGGGAGGGCGGCAGTTCTTC.

V is TRBV18 and J is TRBJ1-1, with D maybe TRBD1 (5 bases). Trimming cost V 5 bases and J 4 bases, with 14 bases left between them. CDR3 length: 14 amino acids. The germline gives CDR1 KGHSH, CDR2 LQKENI. CDR3 sequence reads: CASSSGGSFTEAFF. The CDR3 coding sequence is TGTGCCAGCTCATCGGGGGGGTCTTTCACTGAAGCTTTCTTT.

The chain has TRBV28 and TRBJ1-1, with D tentatively TRBD1 (6 bases). From germline, CDR1 is MDHEN and CDR2 SYDVKM. Between the trimmed V and J ends, which lost 3 bases and 0 bases, there was a span of 20 bases. CDR3 length: 18 amino acids. The CDR3 here is CASSFVDRSYYMNTEAFF. For the CDR3, the DNA is TGTGCCAGCAGTTTCGTGGACAGATCCTACTACATGAACACTGAAGCTTTCTTT.